This TCR beta chain is from a study of response to subunit inactivated influenza vaccine. One entry per CDR3 protein, called by TCRdb with MiXCR from the RT-PCR reads. The top ten clones hold 7.5% to 8% of a sample with roughly 710,000 distinct CDR3 sequences, around 15% of them seen once. The CDR3 covers 14 residues. V lost 2 bases and J lost 3; bases outside the gene matches: 2. Sample: PBMCs from blood, taken roughly 15 days before vaccination. This chain uses TRBV12-3 or TRBV12-4 with TRBJ2-5, with 8 bases fitting TRBD1. The origin of this receptor is a man aged 45 to 65 who received an inactivated influenza vaccine. In DNA, the CDR3 is TGTGCCAGCAGTTTAAGACAGGGGAAAGAGACCCAGTACTTC. Translating it yields CASSLRQGKETQYF.